The entry below gives a single TCR beta chain sequence along with its context. Its antigen remains unknown. The source of the sample is a study of T cell responses to AZD1222 COVID-19 vaccine. Points from the study as a whole: It was only after the peak T cell response that any repertoires were sampled.

Method: immunoSEQ multiplex PCR; TCRdb's copy keeps in-frame clones and lacks some. The sample has around 150,000 clones, 80% to 95% seen once. Unmatched junction bases numbered 4, after V lost 5 bases and J lost 2 bases. The CDR3 is 14 residues long. Germline V gene lookup returns CDR1 SGHVS and CDR2 FQNEAQ. The chain is built from TRBV7-8 and TRBJ2-3; the match to TRBD1 covers 7 bases. The source material was peripheral blood, sampled 28 days after the second AZD1222 dose. This receptor was obtained from an adult who received the AZD1222 COVID-19 vaccine. The CDR3 coding sequence is TGTGCCAGCAGCGACAGGGTCGACACAGATACGCAGTATTTT. Translation gives CASSDRVDTDTQYF.